This TCR beta chain was captured in a study of T cell repertoires in cytomegalovirus infection. Whole-study context: Researchers turned to recently identified HLA-C-restricted CMV epitopes as well as well-studied HLA-B-restricted ones.

Germline assignment: CDR1 DFQATT and CDR2 SNEGSKA (reference sequence). J gave up 0 bases and V 8 bases, and 7 bases lay outside the gene matches. There are 13 residues in the CDR3. In its sample, this clonotype was seen a few times. Its antigen is undetermined. TCRdb fed the reads into MiXCR, producing one record per CDR3 protein. The repertoire holds hundreds of thousands of distinct CDR3 sequences, with 33% as singletons. The genes are TRBV20-1 and TRBJ2-7; 7 nucleotides match TRBD2. The sample consisted of cultured PBMCs, taken from culture after CMV antigen stimulation. The clonotype originates from a human donor in good health (CMV status not recorded). Some clones in this sample may be carry-over from other donors' samples. The CDR3 bases are TGCAGTCCTCTAGCGGAAAGCTCCTACGAGCAGTACTTC. Translating it yields CSPLAESSYEQYF.